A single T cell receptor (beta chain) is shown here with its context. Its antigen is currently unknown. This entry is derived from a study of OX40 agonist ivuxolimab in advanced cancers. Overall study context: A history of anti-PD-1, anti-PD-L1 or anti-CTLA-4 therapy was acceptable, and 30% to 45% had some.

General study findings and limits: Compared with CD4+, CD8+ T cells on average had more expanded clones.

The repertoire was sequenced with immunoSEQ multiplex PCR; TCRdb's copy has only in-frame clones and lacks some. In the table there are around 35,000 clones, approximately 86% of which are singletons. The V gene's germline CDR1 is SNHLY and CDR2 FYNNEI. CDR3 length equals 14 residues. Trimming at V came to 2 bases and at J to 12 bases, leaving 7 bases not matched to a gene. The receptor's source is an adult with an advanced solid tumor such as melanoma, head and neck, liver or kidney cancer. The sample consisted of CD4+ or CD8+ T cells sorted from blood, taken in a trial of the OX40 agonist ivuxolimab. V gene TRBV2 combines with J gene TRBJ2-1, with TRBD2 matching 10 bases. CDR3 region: CASSEPLAGARQFF. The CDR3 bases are TGTGCCAGCAGTGAACCGCTAGCGGGGGCCCGGCAGTTCTTC.